A single sample gave rise to the 28 T cell receptor beta chains below, sequenced in a study of blood T cells in healthy people across ages. A second about 6 to 12 cycle PCR used barcoded and J-beta primers. One entry per CDR3 protein results from TCRdb running MiXCR on the 5' RACE reads. The sample consists of over 950,000 distinct CDR3 sequences, roughly 51% of them appearing once. The sequencing input was blood. Receptors were obtained from an older woman in good health.

The chain is built from TRBV3-1 and TRBJ2-7; 7 bases line up with TRBD2. The CDR3 spans 15 residues. The germline V gene has CDR1 LGHDT and CDR2 YNNKEL (reference sequence). The V gene end was trimmed by 4 bases and the J gene end by 2 bases; junction bases not matched to a gene: 8. CDR3 residues: CASSPILRGAYEQYF. The CDR3 nucleotides are TGTGCCAGCAGCCCCATCCTCCGGGGGGCCTACGAGCAGTACTTC.

This clonotype was counted only a few times. The V gene is TRBV29-1, the J gene TRBJ2-7, with 8 nucleotides matching TRBD2. The CDR3 extends over 13 amino acids. Losses at the gene ends were 4 bases for V and 4 bases for J; bases not matched to a gene: 6. Germline CDR1 reads SQVTM; CDR2 reads ANQGSEA. The CDR3, as DNA: TGCAGCGTTGCTAGTTTAGCGGGATACGAGCAGTACTTC. Its protein product is CSVASLAGYEQYF.

The J gene is TRBJ2-3, the V gene TRBV24-1; D might be TRBD1 or TRBD2, each matching 6 bases. V dropped 2 bases and J dropped 0 bases, with 20 bases sitting between them. The CDR3 runs to 19 residues. Germline lookup yields CDR1 KGHDR and CDR2 SFDVKD. For the CDR3, the DNA is TGTGCCACCAGTGATTCGAGGCGGGGACACGCACGTAGCACAGATACGCAGTATTTT. It translates to CATSDSRRGHARSTDTQYF.

The chain combines TRBV27 with TRBJ2-7; TRBD1 agrees at 8 bases. J lost 2 bases, V lost 4 bases, and 10 bases had no gene match. Germline V gene data show CDR1 as MNHEY and CDR2 as SMNVEV (reference sequence). The CDR3 covers 16 residues. CDR3 sequence reads: CASSSSMGQATYEQYF. The DNA for the CDR3 is TGTGCCAGCAGTTCCTCCATGGGACAGGCCACCTACGAGCAGTACTTC.

This clonotype was counted a few times. V is TRBV3-1 and J is TRBJ2-1; D might be TRBD2 (8 bases). The germline V gene encodes CDR1 LGHDT and CDR2 YNNKEL (reference sequence). V was shortened by 7 bases and J by 9 bases, with 28 bases between the two germline ends. This CDR3 contains 17 residues. The CDR3 nucleotides read TGTGCCAGCAACAAAGGGGGCCGATCTCGGGAGGGAGTTGAGCAGTTCTTC. It encodes CASNKGGRSREGVEQFF.

The chain links TRBV20-1 to TRBJ1-1; weak D call: TRBD1 (6 bases). The CDR3 length is 14 residues. Germline CDR1 is DFQATT and CDR2 is SNEGSKA (reference sequence). Trimming cost V 3 bases and J 5 bases, with 16 bases left between them. The chain's CDR3 is CSASDQRGITEAFF. In nucleotides, the CDR3 is TGCAGTGCTAGCGATCAAAGGGGGATTACTGAAGCTTTCTTT.

The CDR3 bases are TGCAGTGCTAGAGCGGCGGGGGGCAGTGAAAAACTGTTTTTT. Translated: CSARAAGGSEKLFF. The gene calls are TRBV20-1 and TRBJ1-4, with D possibly matching TRBD1 (6 bases). Trimming removed 1 base at V and 7 bases at J, with 13 bases between. This CDR3 has 14 amino acids. Germline CDR1 DFQATT, CDR2 SNEGSKA (reference sequence).

The chain couples TRBV30 to TRBJ1-5, with D unclear. This CDR3 spans 13 amino acids. CDR1 GTSNPN and CDR2 SVGIG come from the germline V gene (reference sequence). The V gene lost 1 base and the J gene lost 6 bases, with 10 bases spanning the gap. This CDR3 is CAWSGPMGQPQHF. DNA of the CDR3: TGTGCCTGGAGTGGCCCTATGGGTCAGCCCCAGCATTTT.

The V call is TRBV6-6, the J call TRBJ2-2; no clear D gene. The V end was cut by 2 bases, the J end by 0 bases, with 10 bases between. Germline V gives CDR1 MNHNY, CDR2 SVGAGI (reference sequence). The CDR3 totals 16 residues. DNA for the CDR3: TGTGCCAGCAGTTACGTAGGGTTCGCGAACACCGGGGAGCTGTTTTTT. Protein product: CASSYVGFANTGELFF.

This clonotype was found once. The junction departs from the called germline gene at one end, perhaps through a read error. The J gene is TRBJ2-7, the V gene TRBV20-1, with 7 positions matching TRBD2. Germline V gene data show CDR1 as DFQATT and CDR2 as SNEGSKA (reference sequence). This CDR3 region has 13 residues. The CDR3 DNA sequence: TGCAGTGCGAGAGCGGGACTTTACTACGAGCAGTACTTC. Its protein product is CSARAGLYYEQYF.

This clonotype occurred a few times. This chain joins TRBV5-1 and TRBJ2-7, with D hard to call. Between the trimmed V and J ends, which lost 4 bases and 5 bases, there was a span of 16 bases. The germline V gene has CDR1 SGHRS and CDR2 YFSETQ. This CDR3 has 14 residues. The CDR3 coding sequence is TGCGCCAGCAGCGTGGAGCTCCTACGGAACGAGCAGTACTTC. Translating it yields CASSVELLRNEQYF.

For the CDR3, the DNA is TGCAGCGTGGAGGAGGGACTAGCGGGAATGTATCGGGAGACCCAGTACTTC. Translated: CSVEEGLAGMYRETQYF. The V and J genes are TRBV29-1 and TRBJ2-5, with 13 bases matching TRBD2. From germline, CDR1 is SQVTM and CDR2 ANQGSEA. The CDR3 has 17 residues. J lost 5 bases, V lost 6 bases, and 15 bases had no gene match.

The J gene is TRBJ2-1, the V gene TRBV27, with D unclear. The germline V gene encodes CDR1 MNHEY and CDR2 SMNVEV (reference sequence). Trimming took off 0 bases at V and 2 bases at J, with 11 bases between the two ends. There are 16 residues in the CDR3. CDR3 DNA: TGTGCCAGCAGTTTATCCCCCGGGCACGCCTACAATGAGCAGTTCTTC. Translation gives CASSLSPGHAYNEQFF.

The chain carries TRBV25-1 and TRBJ2-7; D might be TRBD2 (6 bases). V lost 2 bases to trimming and J lost 5 bases, with 13 bases between them. The CDR3 runs to 14 residues. Germline values: CDR1 MGHDK, CDR2 SYGVNS. The CDR3: CASSERRRVNEQYF. DNA of the CDR3: TGTGCCAGCAGTGAAAGAAGGAGGGTAAACGAGCAGTACTTC.

The chain uses TRBV20-1 and TRBJ2-7, with 12 bases that match TRBD2. After removal of 4 bases from V and 3 bases from J, the junction contained 7 bases not matched to a gene. The length of the CDR3 is 15 residues. Looked up from germline, CDR1 is DFQATT and CDR2 is SNEGSKA (reference sequence). The CDR3 loop is CSATMTSGSFYEQYF. The CDR3 DNA sequence: TGCAGTGCTACCATGACTAGCGGGAGCTTCTACGAGCAGTACTTC.

V usage is TRBV6-2 or TRBV6-3 and J usage is TRBJ2-3; 8 bases align to TRBD1. The CDR3 runs 14 residues. V trimming: 6 bases; J trimming: 5 bases; junction bases outside the gene matches: 7. Germline CDR1 MNHEY, CDR2 SVGEGT. This CDR3 is CASSRRTGQDTQYF. The CDR3 nucleotides read TGTGCCAGCAGCCGTAGGACAGGGCAAGATACGCAGTATTTT.

Only a few counts were recorded for this clonotype. The rearrangement joins TRBV20-1 to TRBJ2-1, with D possibly being TRBD2 (5 bases). Germline CDR1 is DFQATT and CDR2 is SNEGSKA (reference sequence). Between the trimmed V and J ends, which lost 0 bases and 0 bases, there was a span of 9 bases. The CDR3 contains 15 residues. The CDR3 region has the DNA TGCAGTGCTAGAGATCCGCTAGCCTCCTACAATGAGCAGTTCTTC. Translating gives CSARDPLASYNEQFF.

The chain links TRBV28 to TRBJ2-5; D gene unclear. The CDR3 extends over 14 amino acids. Germline loops: CDR1 MDHEN, CDR2 SYDVKM. Trimming took off 2 bases at V and 5 bases at J, with 12 bases between the two ends. The CDR3 DNA is TGTGCCAGCAGTTTACACCCTTGGCTGGAGACCCAGTACTTC. Translated: CASSLHPWLETQYF.

The gene calls are TRBV20-1 and TRBJ2-7; 9 bases agree with TRBD2. V shed 5 bases and J 2 bases; nucleotides not matched to a gene: 7. The CDR3 loop spans 14 amino acids. The germline V gene has CDR1 DFQATT and CDR2 SNEGSKA (reference sequence). Here the CDR3 reads CSAESGRNTYEQYF. For the CDR3, the DNA is TGCAGTGCTGAAAGCGGGAGGAACACCTACGAGCAGTACTTC.

CDR3 nucleotide sequence: TGCAGTGCTAGTTGGGACCTAAAGTCTGGGGCCAACGTCCTGACTTTC. Encoded protein: CSASWDLKSGANVLTF. The chain has TRBV20-1 and TRBJ2-6, with D tentatively TRBD1 or TRBD2 (5 bases each). The germline V gene encodes CDR1 DFQATT and CDR2 SNEGSKA (reference sequence). V dropped 3 bases and J dropped 1 base, with 13 bases sitting between them. The CDR3 is made up of 16 amino acids.

This clonotype was recorded only once. The chain carries TRBV20-1 and TRBJ2-7; 10 nucleotides align to TRBD2. The CDR3 extends over 14 amino acids. The junction had 7 bases not matched to a gene; V was cut back by 3 bases and J by 5 bases. Germline V gene sequence: CDR1 DFQATT, CDR2 SNEGSKA (reference sequence). Written as DNA, the CDR3 is TGCAGTGCTAGGGGCCTAGCGGGAGCAAACGAGCAGTACTTC. Residues: CSARGLAGANEQYF.

The rearrangement joins TRBV6-5 to TRBJ2-4, with D perhaps matching TRBD2 (5 bases). The J call is in doubt because the DNA end fits TRBJ2-7 better. CDR1 and CDR2 (germline): MNHEY, SVGAGI. CDR3 length: 14 residues. CDR3: CASSCAGGVYEQYF. The CDR3 DNA is TGTGCCAGCAGTTGCGCGGGTGGGGTCTACGAGCAGTACTTC.

This clonotype was counted between two and nine times. The gene calls are TRBV29-1 and TRBJ1-1; D perhaps matches TRBD1 (6 bases). Germline V CDR1 and CDR2: SQVTM, ANQGSEA. The CDR3 covers 12 residues. The V gene lost 6 bases and the J gene lost 6 bases, with 14 bases spanning the gap. The CDR3, as DNA: TGCAGCGTCGTACGGACAGCCTCTGAAGCTTTCTTT. Its protein is CSVVRTASEAFF.

V and J are TRBV5-1 and TRBJ2-6; maybe TRBD2 (5 bases). CDR3 size: 19 residues. Germline CDR1 reads SGHRS; CDR2 reads YFSETQ. Trimming removed 7 bases at V and 4 bases at J, with 27 bases between. CDR3 DNA: TGCGCCAGCCGGAGAGATACGGACTCCCGAGTCAGAGGGGCCAACGTCCTGACTTTC. Translating it yields CASRRDTDSRVRGANVLTF.

As for this clonotype: A much larger clone differs from this one at a single base, so this may be a read error. The genes are TRBV4-2 and TRBJ2-4; no clear D. The last part of the DNA fits TRBJ2-7 better; the J call may be wrong. Germline CDR1 is LGHNA and CDR2 is YNFKEQ. The CDR3 has 14 amino acids. Here the CDR3 reads CASSQEIGCDEQYF. In nucleotides, the CDR3 is TGTGCCAGCAGCCAAGAGATAGGGTGTGACGAGCAGTACTTC.

Comments on this clonotype: An end of the junction differs from the germline gene, which may be a read error. CDR3 in amino acids: CASSQDHWDRPYGYTF. In DNA form, the CDR3 reads TGCGCCAGTAGCCAAGATCACTGGGACAGGCCCTATGGCTACACCTTC. The rearrangement uses TRBV4-1 and TRBJ1-2; 8 positions agree with TRBD1. Germline V CDR1 and CDR2: MGHRA, YSYEKL. The CDR3 contains 16 residues.

The J gene is TRBJ2-5, the V gene TRBV7-9, with 11 bases lining up with TRBD1. Gene TRBJ2-7 matches the end of the DNA better, so the J call may be wrong. The CDR3 contains 14 residues. In germline, CDR1 is SEHNR, CDR2 FQNEAQ (reference sequence). CDR3 sequence reads: CASSSRTGGSEQYF. As DNA, the CDR3 is TGTGCCAGCAGCTCCCGGACAGGGGGCTCCGAGCAGTACTTC.

This clonotype occurred a few times. This chain joins TRBV12-3 or TRBV12-4 and TRBJ2-5; 9 bases map to TRBD2. This CDR3 is 14 amino acids long. The V and J ends lost 7 bases and 4 bases, in that order; junction bases with no gene match: 7. CDR3 nucleotide sequence: TGTGCCAGCAAGCCGGGACTAGCCGCAGAGACCCAGTACTTC. Residues: CASKPGLAAETQYF.